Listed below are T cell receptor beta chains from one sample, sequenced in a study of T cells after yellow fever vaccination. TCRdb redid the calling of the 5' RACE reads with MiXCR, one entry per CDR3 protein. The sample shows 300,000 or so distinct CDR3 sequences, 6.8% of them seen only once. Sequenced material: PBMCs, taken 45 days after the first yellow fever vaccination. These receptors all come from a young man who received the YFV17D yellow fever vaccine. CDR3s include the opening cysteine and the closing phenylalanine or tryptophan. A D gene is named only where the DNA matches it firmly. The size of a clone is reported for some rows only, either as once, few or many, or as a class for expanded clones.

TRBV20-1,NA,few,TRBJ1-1,CSATPNRPNTEAFF,TGCAGTGCTACACCTAACAGACCGAACACTGAAGCTTTCTTT
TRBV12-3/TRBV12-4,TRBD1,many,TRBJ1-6,CASSLRQGSYNSPLHF,TGTGCCAGCAGCCTAAGACAGGGTTCCTATAATTCACCCCTCCACTTT
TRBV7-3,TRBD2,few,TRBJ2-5,CASSITSGGQETQYF,TGTGCCAGCAGCATTACTAGCGGGGGGCAAGAGACCCAGTACTTC
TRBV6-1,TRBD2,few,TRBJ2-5,CAILAEYQETQYF,TGTGCCATACTAGCGGAGTACCAAGAGACCCAGTACTTC
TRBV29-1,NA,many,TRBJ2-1,CSVGGVDRYNEQFF,TGCAGCGTGGGCGGGGTCGATCGCTACAATGAGCAGTTCTTC
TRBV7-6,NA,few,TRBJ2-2,CASSLGGTGRFDTGELFF,TGTGCCAGCAGCTTAGGGGGCACAGGGAGATTCGACACCGGGGAGCTGTTTTTT
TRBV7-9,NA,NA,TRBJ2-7,CASTPGDRYEQYF,TGTGCCAGCACCCCTGGGGACCGGTACGAGCAGTACTTC
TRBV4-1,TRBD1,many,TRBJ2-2,CASSQLRIIRGLDTGELFF,TGCGCCAGCAGCCAGCTTCGAATCATCAGGGGGCTCGACACCGGGGAGCTGTTTTTT
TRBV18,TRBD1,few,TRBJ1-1,CASSPYTDGTVSEAFF,TGTGCCAGCTCACCTTACACCGACGGGACAGTTAGTGAAGCTTTCTTT
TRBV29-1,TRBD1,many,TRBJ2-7,CSVERQGGYEQYF,TGCAGCGTTGAACGACAGGGGGGGTACGAGCAGTACTTC